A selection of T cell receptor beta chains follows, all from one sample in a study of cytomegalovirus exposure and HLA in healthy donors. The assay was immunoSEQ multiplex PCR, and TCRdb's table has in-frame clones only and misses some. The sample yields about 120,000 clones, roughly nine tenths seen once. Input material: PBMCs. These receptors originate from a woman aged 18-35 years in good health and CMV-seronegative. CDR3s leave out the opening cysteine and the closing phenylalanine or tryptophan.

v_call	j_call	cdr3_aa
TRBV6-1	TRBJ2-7	ASSEGVGQGVTYEQY
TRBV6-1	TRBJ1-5	ASSWDRHRNQPQH
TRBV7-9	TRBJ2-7	ASSSSFSPISSEQY
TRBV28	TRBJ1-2	ASSSNQGAANYGYT
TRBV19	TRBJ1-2	ASVQRDRVNYGYT
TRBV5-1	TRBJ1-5	ASSLEPGTTNQPQH
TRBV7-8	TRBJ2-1	ASSWDWGSNEQF
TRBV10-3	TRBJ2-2	AISRGAATNTGELF
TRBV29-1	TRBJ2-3	SVRQGAAADTQY
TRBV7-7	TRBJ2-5	ASSLVGLAGGPQTQY
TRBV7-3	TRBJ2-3	ASRTSGNLPDTQY
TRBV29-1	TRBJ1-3	SAATGYSGNTIY
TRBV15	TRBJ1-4	ATNSRGVGEKLF
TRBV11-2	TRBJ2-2	ASSLEGAAGELF
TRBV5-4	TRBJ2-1	ASSPWVPGLAGYNEQF
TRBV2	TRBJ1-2	ASSEPRLRTGNYGYT
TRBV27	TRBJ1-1	ASSLTGGGTEAF
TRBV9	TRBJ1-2	ASSGMGQQRTNYGYT
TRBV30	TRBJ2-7	AWRRDRGNEQY
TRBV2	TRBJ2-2	ASLGPGGLTGELF
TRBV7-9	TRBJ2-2	ASSLPLDTGELF
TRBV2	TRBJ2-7	ASSVGQGLREQY
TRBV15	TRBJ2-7	ATSRGQGGYEQY
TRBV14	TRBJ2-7	ASSLSGDYEQY
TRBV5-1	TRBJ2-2	ASSLGGTGELF
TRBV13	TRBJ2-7	ASSKTGGALYEQY
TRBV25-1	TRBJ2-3	ASSEGLAASTDTQY
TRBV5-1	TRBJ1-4	ASSWDRADNEKLF
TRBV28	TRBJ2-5	ASRELAGGRRGTQY
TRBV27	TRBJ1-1	ASSRQGQNTEAF
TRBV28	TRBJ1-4	ASSLLDSSTNEKLF
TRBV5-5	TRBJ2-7	ASSLVAVTSGEQY
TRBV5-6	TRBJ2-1	ASSSQAKHEQF
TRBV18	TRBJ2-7	ASSLTGDEQY
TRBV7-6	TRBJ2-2	ASSLVVNTGELF